What follows is one T cell receptor (beta chain) and its context. This sample stems from a study of blood T cell repertoires in COVID-19. This CDR3 comprises 16 residues. Original methodology: Using reference gene primer amplification, nucleated cell counts were estimated. TCRdb's copy holds only in-frame clones and misses some; the assay was immunoSEQ multiplex PCR. V and J calls and clone size are those listed in that table; D and trimming were worked out from the DNA. The sample yields 110,000 to 150,000 clones, about four fifths seen once. The chain combines TRBV21-1 with TRBJ1-4; the D call in the table, TRBD1, was not verified against the DNA. TRBV21-1 is classified as a pseudogene. Sequencing was performed on peripheral blood. The TCR comes from a man between 65 and 80 years old who had recovered from COVID-19. For the CDR3, the DNA is TGTGCCAGCAGCACCCAAGGACAGGGGGAGAGTGAAAAACTGTTTTTT. Protein sequence: CASSTQGQGESEKLFF.